This TCR beta chain was sequenced in a study of blood T cell repertoires in COVID-19. Overall study context: Sources were T cells, B-cell-depleted T cells, or PBMCs; the material itself was cDNA or gDNA.

The data were produced by immunoSEQ multiplex PCR, yet TCRdb's version contains in-frame clones alone and is incomplete. The table has roughly 250,000 clones, roughly 88% seen once. Germline V gene lookup returns CDR1 MGHRA and CDR2 YSYEKL. With V trimmed by 4 bases and J by 8 bases, 11 bases remained unmatched. The CDR3 runs 16 residues. This clone was counted a single time. Individuals drawn from 20 to 30 US areas were roughly 18 to 89 years old. The clonotype originates from a woman between 40 and 50 years old with acute COVID-19. Input material: PBMCs or T cells enriched from blood (not recorded which). The J gene is TRBJ1-6, the V gene TRBV4-1, with 7 bases lining up with TRBD1. The CDR3 is CASSLAGGLRHSPLHF. For the CDR3, the DNA is TGCGCCAGCAGCCTTGCAGGGGGATTGAGGCATTCACCCCTCCACTTT.